This T cell receptor (beta chain) was observed in a study of prognosis after radiotherapy for stage I lung cancer. Overall study findings and caveats: Counts of unique TCR clones fell following stereotactic body radiation therapy, median around 10,000 versus 6,900.

The germline CDR1 and CDR2 sequences are MDHEN and SYDVKM. The CDR3 runs to 13 residues. Trimming shortened V by 1 base and J by 2 bases, and 3 bases separated the two germline ends. Multiplex PCR in two rounds served to amplify TCR beta CDR3 from genomic DNA. The first round of PCR was done with primers that matched each TRBV and TRBJ gene. It was universal primers that the second PCR round used. TCRdb used MiXCR to reprocess the multiplex PCR reads, holding one entry per CDR3 protein. The sample shows about 47,000 distinct CDR3 sequences, about 35% of them seen only once. This clonotype was counted ten times or more. Its target is not known. Two time points each involved a draw of about 6 milliliters of peripheral blood.

The clonotype originates from a donor older than 45 with non-small cell lung cancer. Specimen: PBMCs, collected before or after stereotactic body radiation therapy (not recorded which). J is TRBJ1-5 and V is TRBV28; D is undetermined. Here the CDR3 DNA reads TGTGCCAGCAGTTTATTGGGCAATCAGCCCCAGCATTTT. This sequence encodes CASSLLGNQPQHF. Combining the CDR3 with reference TRBV28 and TRBJ1-5 gives the whole variable domain DVKVTQSSRYLVKRTGEKVFLECVQDMDHENMFWYRQDPGLGLRLIYFSYDVKMKEKGDIPEGYSVSREKKERFSLILESASTNQTSMYLCASSLLGNQPQHFGDGTRLSIL.